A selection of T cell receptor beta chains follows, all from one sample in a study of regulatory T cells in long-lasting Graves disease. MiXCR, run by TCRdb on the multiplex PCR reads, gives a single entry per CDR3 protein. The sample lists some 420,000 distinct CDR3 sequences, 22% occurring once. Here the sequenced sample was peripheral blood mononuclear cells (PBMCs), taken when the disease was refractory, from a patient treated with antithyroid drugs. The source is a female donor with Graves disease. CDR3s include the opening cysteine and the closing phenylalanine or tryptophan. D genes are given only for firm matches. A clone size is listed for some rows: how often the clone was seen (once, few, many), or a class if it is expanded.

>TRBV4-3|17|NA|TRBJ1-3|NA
TGCGCCAGCAGCCAAGAATTGGACATGTTCTCTGGAAACACCATATATTTT
CASSQELDMFSGNTIYF
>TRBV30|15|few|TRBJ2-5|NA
TGTGCCTGGAGGAAAGTATGGGGGATAGAGGAGACCCAGTACTTC
CAWRKVWGIEETQYF
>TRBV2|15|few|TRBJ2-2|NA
TGTGCCAGCAGTGAATGGCGGGGCTACACCGGGGAGCTGTTTTTT
CASSEWRGYTGELFF
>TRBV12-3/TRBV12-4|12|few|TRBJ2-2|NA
TGTGCCAGCAATGGGGTCACCGGGGAGCTGTTTTTT
CASNGVTGELFF
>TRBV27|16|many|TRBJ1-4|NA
TGTGCCAGCAGTTTAAGTGGGGCCGCAACTAATGAAAAACTGTTTTTT
CASSLSGAATNEKLFF
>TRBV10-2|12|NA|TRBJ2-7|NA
TGCGCCAGCAGGGGAACCATCTACGAGCAGTACTTC
CASRGTIYEQYF
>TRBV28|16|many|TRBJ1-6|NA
TGTGCCAGCAGTTCAACCAGGAGCTCCTATAATTCACCCCTCCACTTT
CASSSTRSSYNSPLHF
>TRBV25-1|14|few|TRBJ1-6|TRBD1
TGTGCCAGCAGTGAATTGGACAGGGCTTCACCCCTCCACTTT
CASSELDRASPLHF
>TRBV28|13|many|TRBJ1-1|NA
TGTGCCAGCGGCGGGGGCATGAACACTGAAGCTTTCTTT
CASGGGMNTEAFF
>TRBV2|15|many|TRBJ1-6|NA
TGTGCCAGCAGTTTACAACGAGGGGCAAATTCACCCCTCCACTTT
CASSLQRGANSPLHF
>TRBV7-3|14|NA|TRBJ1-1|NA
TGTGCCAGCAGCCCAGGGACCCTAAGCACTGAAGCTTTCTTT
CASSPGTLSTEAFF
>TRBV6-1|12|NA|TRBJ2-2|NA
TGTGCCAGCAGTGGTTACACCGGGGAGCTGTTTTTT
CASSGYTGELFF
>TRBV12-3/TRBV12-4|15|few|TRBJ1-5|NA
TGTGCCAGCAGTTTAGAAGGGTCTGGCAATCAGCCCCAGCATTTT
CASSLEGSGNQPQHF
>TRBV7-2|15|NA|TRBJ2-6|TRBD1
TGTGCCAGCAGCACTAGACAGGGCCTTAGTTTCGTCCTGACTTTC
CASSTRQGLSFVLTF
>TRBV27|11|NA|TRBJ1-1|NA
TGTGCCAGCAGTTTAGGGGCGAGCGCTTTCTTT
CASSLGASAFF
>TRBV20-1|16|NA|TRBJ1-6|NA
TGCAGTGCTAGAGATATTTTAAGGGGCGAGAATTCACCCCTCCACTTT
CSARDILRGENSPLHF
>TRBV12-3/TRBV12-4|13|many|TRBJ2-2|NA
TGTGCCAGCACTCGACGACCGACCGGGGAGCTGTTTTTT
CASTRRPTGELFF
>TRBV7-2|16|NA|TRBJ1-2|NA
TGTGCCAGCAGCTCGCAATCGGGTATCTCCTACTATGGCTACACCTTC
CASSSQSGISYYGYTF
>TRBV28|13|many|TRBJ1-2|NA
TGTGCCAGGGGCCTGCCTGCTAACTATGGCTACACCTTC
CARGLPANYGYTF
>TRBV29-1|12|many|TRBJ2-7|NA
TGCAGCGTGACCCCCGGCAGGGTCGAGCAGTACTTC
CSVTPGRVEQYF
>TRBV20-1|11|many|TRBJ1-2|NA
TGCAGTGCCCCACCTAACTATGGCTACACCTTC
CSAPPNYGYTF
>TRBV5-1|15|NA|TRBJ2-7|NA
TGCGCCAGCAGCCCCAGACCGGGACAAGGTTACGAGCAGTACTTC
CASSPRPGQGYEQYF
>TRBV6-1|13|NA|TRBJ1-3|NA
TGTGCCAGCAGTGAAATCCTCGGAAACACCATATATTTT
CASSEILGNTIYF
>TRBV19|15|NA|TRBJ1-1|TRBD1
TGTGCCAGTAGTACCGGACAGGGTGTGAACACTGAAGCTTTCTTT
CASSTGQGVNTEAFF
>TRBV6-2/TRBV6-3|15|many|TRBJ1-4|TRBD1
TGTGCCAGCATGTTCAACACAGGGGTCGGGGAAAAACTGTTTTTT
CASMFNTGVGEKLFF
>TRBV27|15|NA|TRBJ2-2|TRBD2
TGTGCCAGCAGTTTCTCTAGCGGCGACACCGGGGAGCTGTTTTTT
CASSFSSGDTGELFF
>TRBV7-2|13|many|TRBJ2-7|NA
TGTGCCAGCAGCTTACCTCACTCCTACGAGCAGTACTTC
CASSLPHSYEQYF
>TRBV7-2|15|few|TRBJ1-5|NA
TGTGCCAGCAGCTTAGCAGTGGGCAGCCGTCAGCCCCAGCATTTT
CASSLAVGSRQPQHF
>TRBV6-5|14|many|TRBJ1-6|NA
TGTGCCAGCAGTTACAGGTCCTATAATTCACCCCTCCACTTT
CASSYRSYNSPLHF
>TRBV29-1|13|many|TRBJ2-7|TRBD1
TGCAGCGGGGGCGGGGGACAGGGAGGTGAGCAGTACTTC
CSGGGGQGGEQYF
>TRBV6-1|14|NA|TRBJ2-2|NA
TGTGCCAGCAGAGACAGGAAGAACACCGGGGAGCTGTTTTTT
CASRDRKNTGELFF
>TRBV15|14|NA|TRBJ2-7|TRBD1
TGTGCCACCAGCTTATCAAGGGACAGCAAAGAGCAGTACTTC
CATSLSRDSKEQYF
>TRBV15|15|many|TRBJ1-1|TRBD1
TGTGCCACCAGCAGCGGACAGGGGGCAAACACTGAAGCTTTCTTT
CATSSGQGANTEAFF
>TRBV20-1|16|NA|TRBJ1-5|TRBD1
TGCAGTGCTATCGACGGGACAGGGGTGGCCAATCAGCCCCAGCATTTT
CSAIDGTGVANQPQHF
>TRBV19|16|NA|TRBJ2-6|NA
TGTGCCAGTAGTATAGATAAGGGGGAGTGGGCCAACGTCCTGACTTTC
CASSIDKGEWANVLTF
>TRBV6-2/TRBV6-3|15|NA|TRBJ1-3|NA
TGTGCCAGCAGCCCCTCGGGGGGATTAGGAAACACCATATATTTT
CASSPSGGLGNTIYF
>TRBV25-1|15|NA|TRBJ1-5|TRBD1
TGTGCCAGCGGACCCGGGACAGCGAGCAATCAGCCCCAGCATTTT
CASGPGTASNQPQHF
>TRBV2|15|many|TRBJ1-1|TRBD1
TGTGCCAGCAGTGTAAGGGGGACAGGAGTGGCTGAAGCTTTCTTT
CASSVRGTGVAEAFF
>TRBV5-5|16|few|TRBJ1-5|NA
TGTGCCAGCAGCGGAACAAGGACCGACAGCAATCAGCCCCAGCATTTT
CASSGTRTDSNQPQHF
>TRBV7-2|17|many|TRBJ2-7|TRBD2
TGTGCCAGCAGCTTAGGCTGGAGCGGGAGTAGGGGGTACGAGCAGTACTTC
CASSLGWSGSRGYEQYF
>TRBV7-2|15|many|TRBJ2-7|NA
TGTGCCAGCAGCTTAGGGACAGCTTCACCCTACGAGCAGTACTTC
CASSLGTASPYEQYF
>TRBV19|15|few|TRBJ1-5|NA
TGTGCCAGTAGTATAGATACAGGGAGCAATCAGCCCCAGCATTTT
CASSIDTGSNQPQHF
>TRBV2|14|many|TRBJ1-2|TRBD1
TGTGCCAGTCCGGGACAGGATAATCACGATGGCTACACCTTC
CASPGQDNHDGYTF
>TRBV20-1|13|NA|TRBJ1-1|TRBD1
TGCAGTGCAAGCAGGGGGCGAGACACTGAAGCTTTCTTT
CSASRGRDTEAFF
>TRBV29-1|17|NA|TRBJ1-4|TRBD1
TGCAGCGTTAAAAACCGGGACAGGGTAGGAGGTAATGAAAAACTGTTTTTT
CSVKNRDRVGGNEKLFF
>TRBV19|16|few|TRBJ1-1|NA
TGTGCCAGTAGTATGAATGGGGTCGGTGGAAACACTGAAGCTTTCTTT
CASSMNGVGGNTEAFF
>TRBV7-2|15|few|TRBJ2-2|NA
TGTGCCAGCAGCTTATTGGGGGTGAACACCGGGGAGCTGTTTTTT
CASSLLGVNTGELFF
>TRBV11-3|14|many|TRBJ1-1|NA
TGTGCCAGCAGCCCAACAGCGGCGAACACTGAAGCTTTCTTT
CASSPTAANTEAFF
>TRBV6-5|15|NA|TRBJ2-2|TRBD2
TGTGCCAGCAGTTACTCGGGGGGGGACACCGGGGAGCTGTTTTTT
CASSYSGGDTGELFF
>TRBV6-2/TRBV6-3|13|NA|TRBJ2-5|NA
TGTGCCAGCAGTGACTTGGGACAAGAGACCCAGTACTTC
CASSDLGQETQYF
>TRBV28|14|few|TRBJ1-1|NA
TGTGTCAGCAGTGTAGCCGGGACGCGGACTGAAGCTTTCTTT
CVSSVAGTRTEAFF
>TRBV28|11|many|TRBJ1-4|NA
TGTGCCAGCTATGGGTATGAAAAACTGTTTTTT
CASYGYEKLFF
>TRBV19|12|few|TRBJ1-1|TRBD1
TGTGCCAGTAGCACCAGACAGGGACGAACTTTCTTT
CASSTRQGRTFF
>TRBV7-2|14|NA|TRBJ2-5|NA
TGTGCCAGCAGCCGGGACGGTCGGAGAGAGACCCAGTACTTC
CASSRDGRRETQYF
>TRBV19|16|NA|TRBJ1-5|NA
TGTGCCAGTAGTCCCGACCGTGGGGAGGCGAGTCAGCCCCAGCATTTT
CASSPDRGEASQPQHF
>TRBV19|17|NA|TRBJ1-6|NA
TGTGCCAGTAGTATCGGCCCCGGCAGCTCCTATAATTCACCCCTCCACTTT
CASSIGPGSSYNSPLHF
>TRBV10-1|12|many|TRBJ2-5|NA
TGCGCCAGAATGGGGTTCCGAGAGACCCAGTACTTC
CARMGFRETQYF
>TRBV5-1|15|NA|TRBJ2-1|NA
TGCGCCAGCAGCCACGGGACTCACTCTGGGGATGAGCAGTTCTTC
CASSHGTHSGDEQFF
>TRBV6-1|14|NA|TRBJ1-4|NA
TGTGCCAGCAGCCAATCGGGGGCGAGGGAAAAACTGTTTTTT
CASSQSGAREKLFF